Following are 21 T cell receptor beta chains from one sample sequenced in a study of tissue T cells after allogeneic stem cell transplantation. Only in-frame clones appear in the TCRdb table, and some are missing; sequencing was by immunoSEQ multiplex PCR. The table records fewer than 30,000 clones, roughly 80% of them present only once. The material was tissue from the ileum, obtained at autopsy. These TCRs come from a female donor of 60 years or more with lung cancer.

The count of this clone is one. The V call is TRBV2, the J call TRBJ1-2, with D perhaps matching TRBD1 (5 bases). Germline V gives CDR1 SNHLY, CDR2 FYNNEI. This CDR3 contains 13 residues. V lost 6 bases and J lost 4, with 12 bases in between. The CDR3 loop is CASRDTAFYGYTF. The DNA for the CDR3 is TGTGCCAGCAGGGACACCGCTTTCTATGGCTACACCTTC.

The J gene is TRBJ1-2, the V gene TRBV6-6; TRBD1 agrees at 7 bases. The junction had 6 bases not matched to a gene; V was cut back by 4 bases and J by 1 base. This CDR3 spans 15 amino acids. Per the germline V gene, CDR1 is MNHNY and CDR2 is SVGAGI (reference sequence). The CDR3 here is CASSSRDSNNYGYTF. The CDR3 bases are TGTGCCAGCAGTTCCCGGGACAGCAATAACTATGGCTACACCTTC.

V is TRBV7-8 and J is TRBJ2-5; D perhaps matches TRBD2 (6 bases). The germline CDR1 and CDR2 sequences are SGHVS and FQNEAQ. The CDR3 runs 14 residues. Between the trimmed V and J ends, which lost 2 bases and 5 bases, there was a span of 12 bases. In DNA form, the CDR3 reads TGTGCCAGCAGCTTACGGGGGATTGGGGAGACCCAGTACTTC. Translating it yields CASSLRGIGETQYF. Variable domain in full (rest from reference TRBV7-8 and TRBJ2-5): GAGVSQSPRYKVAKRGQDVALRCDPISGHVSLFWYQQALGQGPEFLTYFQNEAQLDKSGLPSDRFFAERPEGSVSTLKIQRTQQEDSAVYLCASSLRGIGETQYFGPGTRLLVL.

This chain uses TRBV7-2 with TRBJ2-3; 12 bases are a match to TRBD2. CDR1 SGHTA and CDR2 FQGNSA come from the germline V gene. The CDR3 is made up of 18 amino acids. The junction had 12 bases not matched to a gene; V was cut back by 2 bases and J by 6 bases. CDR3: CASSLTSGGSGRWDTQYF. CDR3 DNA: TGTGCCAGCAGCTTAACTAGCGGGGGGTCAGGGCGGTGGGATACGCAGTATTTT. Complete variable domain (other parts from reference TRBV7-2 and TRBJ2-3): GAGVSQSPSNKVTEKGKDVELRCDPISGHTALYWYRQSLGQGLEFLIYFQGNSAPDKSGLPSDRFSAERTGGSVSTLTIQRTQQEDSAVYLCASSLTSGGSGRWDTQYFGPGTRLTVL.

V usage is TRBV5-1 and J usage is TRBJ1-1; D is unclear. This CDR3 has 14 amino acids. Germline CDR1 SGHRS, CDR2 YFSETQ. V lost 4 bases to trimming and J lost 5 bases, with 15 bases between them. The CDR3 here is CASSRSSGGTEAFF. The CDR3 coding sequence is TGCGCCAGCAGCAGGAGTTCAGGAGGGACTGAAGCTTTCTTT.

The chain links TRBV5-1 to TRBJ1-1; 8 bases map to TRBD1. Looked up from germline, CDR1 is SGHRS and CDR2 is YFSETQ. CDR3 length: 17 amino acids. Germline trimming cut 2 bases from V and 0 bases from J; bases unmatched to any gene: 9. CDR3 nucleotide sequence: TGCGCCAGCAGCTTTGGAGGGACAGGCGACATGAACACTGAAGCTTTCTTT. Amino acids: CASSFGGTGDMNTEAFF. Looking up the rest from reference TRBV5-1 and TRBJ1-1 gives the full variable domain: KAGVTQTPRYLIKTRGQQVTLSCSPISGHRSVSWYQQTPGQGLQFLFEYFSETQRNKGNFPGRFSGRQFSNSRSEMNVSTLELGDSALYLCASSFGGTGDMNTEAFFGQGTRLTVV.

V usage is TRBV12-5 and J usage is TRBJ1-5; 10 bases align to TRBD1. The CDR3 loop spans 17 amino acids. J gave up 6 bases and V 0 bases, and 8 bases lay outside the gene matches. Germline CDR1 and CDR2: LGHNT and FRNRAP. CDR3 bases: TGTGCTAGTGGTTTGGTACCCGACAGGGGGCATCGTCAGCCCCAGCATTTT. Its translation is CASGLVPDRGHRQPQHF.

This chain joins TRBV7-2 and TRBJ1-1; 8 bases map to TRBD1. The CDR3 has 14 amino acids. Germline CDR1 is SGHTA and CDR2 is FQGNSA. V shed 4 bases, J shed 1 base, and the junction held 2 bases outside the gene matches. The DNA for the CDR3 is TGTGCCAGCAGCTCCGGGACAGGGAACACTGAAGCTTTCTTT. Protein product: CASSSGTGNTEAFF.

The chain recombines TRBV27 with TRBJ1-4; a possible D gene is TRBD1 (5 bases). The CDR3 totals 14 residues. Trimming removed 4 bases from V and 6 bases from J, with 12 bases in between. Germline V CDR1 and CDR2: MNHEY, SMNVEV (reference sequence). The CDR3 loop is CASSSGGYDEKLFF. The CDR3 bases are TGTGCCAGCAGTTCCGGGGGTTACGATGAAAAACTGTTTTTT.

The chain links TRBV4-1 to TRBJ2-3; 10 nucleotides agree with TRBD2. In germline, CDR1 is MGHRA, CDR2 YSYEKL. The CDR3 is made up of 18 amino acids. V shed 6 bases and J 0 bases; nucleotides not matched to a gene: 12. The CDR3 sequence is CASRRGSSGGTSTDTQYF. CDR3 nucleotides: TGCGCCAGCAGAAGGGGGAGTAGCGGGGGGACTAGCACAGATACGCAGTATTTT.

The chain uses TRBV19 and TRBJ1-6, with 9 nucleotides matching TRBD1. The J segment lost 5 bases and the V segment lost 3 bases, leaving 8 bases of the junction unmatched. This CDR3 is 17 amino acids long. The V gene's germline CDR1 is LNHDA and CDR2 SQIVND (reference sequence). The CDR3 nucleotides read TGTGCCAGTAGTATCCAATTGGGACAGGGAGATAATTCACCCCTCCACTTT. Its translation: CASSIQLGQGDNSPLHF.

The J gene is TRBJ2-4, the V gene TRBV28; possible D gene TRBD1, 6 bases. The CDR3 consists of 11 residues. Germline V lookup: CDR1 MDHEN, CDR2 SYDVKM. V was cut by 7 bases and J by 7 bases, with 8 bases left in between. CDR3 sequence (DNA): TGTGCCAGCACCCAGGGGAACATTCAGTACTTC. Amino acids: CASTQGNIQYF.

CDR3 sequence reads: CASSLSGQGVVTKYF. Here the CDR3 DNA reads TGTGCCAGCAGCCTATCGGGACAGGGTGTAGTAACGAAGTACTTC. This rearrangement joins TRBV7-3 to TRBJ2-7; 9 bases match TRBD1. Germline V gene lookup returns CDR1 SGHTA and CDR2 FQGTGA. CDR3 length: 15 residues. The V gene end was trimmed by 5 bases and the J gene end by 11 bases; junction bases not matched to a gene: 16.

This clone was seen more than once but under ten times. V usage is TRBV2 and J usage is TRBJ1-6, with D perhaps matching TRBD1 (5 bases). The CDR3 has 15 residues. V lost 1 base and J 10 bases, leaving 14 bases between the germline ends. Per the germline V gene, CDR1 is SNHLY and CDR2 is FYNNEI. Here the CDR3 reads CASSEDTGKGSPLHF. The CDR3, as DNA: TGTGCCAGCAGTGAAGATACGGGCAAGGGGTCACCCCTCCACTTT.

This chain links TRBV9 with TRBJ1-4, with a weak D call TRBD1 (6 bases). The germline V gene encodes CDR1 SGDLS and CDR2 YYNGEE. This CDR3 is built from 15 residues. Deletions cut 3 bases from V and 8 bases from J, with 17 bases between. CDR3 amino acids: CASSARGTFYEKLFF. CDR3 nucleotides: TGTGCCAGCAGCGCAAGGGGGACCTTCTACGAAAAACTGTTTTTT.

The chain couples TRBV14 to TRBJ2-1, with D hard to call. V lost 0 bases to trimming and J lost 0 bases, with 18 bases between them. CDR1 and CDR2 from the germline V gene are SGHDN and FVKESK. The CDR3 extends over 19 amino acids. CDR3 sequence (DNA): TGTGCCAGCAGCCAAGATCCCCTAGAGTCATTTTACTCCTACAATGAGCAGTTCTTC. This encodes CASSQDPLESFYSYNEQFF.

This clone showed up just once. The J gene is TRBJ1-2, the V gene TRBV18; TRBD1 agrees at 7 bases. V lost 3 bases to trimming and J lost 6 bases; unmatched junction nucleotides: 1. CDR1 is KGHSH and CDR2 is LQKENI in the germline V gene. The CDR3 has 12 residues. The CDR3 DNA follows: TGTGCCAGCTCACCGCAGGGGGATGGCTACACCTTC. It specifies CASSPQGDGYTF.

This chain connects TRBV2 to TRBJ1-2, with D hard to call. CDR3 length: 13 residues. Germline assignment: CDR1 SNHLY and CDR2 FYNNEI. With 2 bases removed from V and 7 bases from J, the gap between germline ends came to 11 bases. The CDR3 here is CASSEYGTGGYTF. CDR3 nucleotide sequence: TGTGCCAGCAGTGAATATGGTACCGGTGGCTACACCTTC. The full variable domain, its missing parts supplied by reference TRBV2 and TRBJ1-2, is EPEVTQTPSHQVTQMGQEVILRCVPISNHLYFYWYRQILGQKVEFLVSFYNNEISEKSEIFDDQFSVERPDGSNFTLKIRSTKLEDSAMYFCASSEYGTGGYTFGSGTRLTVV.

J is TRBJ2-1 and V is TRBV19, with unresolved D. Trimming pared 3 bases from V and 9 bases from J, leaving 15 bases between. In germline, CDR1 is LNHDA, CDR2 SQIVND (reference sequence). This CDR3 contains 14 residues. The CDR3 loop is CASSMSLKSSEQFF. As DNA, the CDR3 is TGTGCCAGTAGTATGTCCTTGAAGTCCAGTGAGCAGTTCTTC.

V and J are TRBV12-3 or TRBV12-4 and TRBJ2-2; the D is unclear. This CDR3 contains 13 residues. The V end lost 2 bases, the J end lost 7 bases, and 8 bases lay between the germline ends. CDR3 coding DNA: TGTGCCAGCAGTTTAAGTTCAGGCGGGGAGCTGTTTTTT. Translation: CASSLSSGGELFF.

The chain carries TRBV27 and TRBJ1-2; tentative D call: TRBD1 (6 bases). Germline V lookup: CDR1 MNHEY, CDR2 SMNVEV (reference sequence). The CDR3 has 13 amino acids. The V and J ends lost 1 base and 5 bases respectively, with 8 bases between them. CDR3 nucleotides: TGTGCCAGCAGTTTATTGCAGGGGTATGGCTACACCTTC. Its protein product is CASSLLQGYGYTF.